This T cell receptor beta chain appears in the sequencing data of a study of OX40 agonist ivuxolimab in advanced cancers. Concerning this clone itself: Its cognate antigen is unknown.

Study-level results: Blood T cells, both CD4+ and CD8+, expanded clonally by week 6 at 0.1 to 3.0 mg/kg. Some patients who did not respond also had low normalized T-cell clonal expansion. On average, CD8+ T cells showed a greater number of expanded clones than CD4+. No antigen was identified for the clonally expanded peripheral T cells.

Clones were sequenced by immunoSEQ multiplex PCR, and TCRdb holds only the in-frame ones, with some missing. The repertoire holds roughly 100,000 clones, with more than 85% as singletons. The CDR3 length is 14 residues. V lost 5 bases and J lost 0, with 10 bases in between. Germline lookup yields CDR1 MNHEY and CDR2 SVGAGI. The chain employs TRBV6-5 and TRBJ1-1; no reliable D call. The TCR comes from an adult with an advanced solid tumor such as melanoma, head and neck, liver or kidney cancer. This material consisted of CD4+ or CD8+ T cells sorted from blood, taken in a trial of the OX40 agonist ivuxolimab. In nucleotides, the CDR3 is TGTGCCAGCAGTCACAAGGACGTGAACACTGAAGCTTTCTTT. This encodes CASSHKDVNTEAFF.